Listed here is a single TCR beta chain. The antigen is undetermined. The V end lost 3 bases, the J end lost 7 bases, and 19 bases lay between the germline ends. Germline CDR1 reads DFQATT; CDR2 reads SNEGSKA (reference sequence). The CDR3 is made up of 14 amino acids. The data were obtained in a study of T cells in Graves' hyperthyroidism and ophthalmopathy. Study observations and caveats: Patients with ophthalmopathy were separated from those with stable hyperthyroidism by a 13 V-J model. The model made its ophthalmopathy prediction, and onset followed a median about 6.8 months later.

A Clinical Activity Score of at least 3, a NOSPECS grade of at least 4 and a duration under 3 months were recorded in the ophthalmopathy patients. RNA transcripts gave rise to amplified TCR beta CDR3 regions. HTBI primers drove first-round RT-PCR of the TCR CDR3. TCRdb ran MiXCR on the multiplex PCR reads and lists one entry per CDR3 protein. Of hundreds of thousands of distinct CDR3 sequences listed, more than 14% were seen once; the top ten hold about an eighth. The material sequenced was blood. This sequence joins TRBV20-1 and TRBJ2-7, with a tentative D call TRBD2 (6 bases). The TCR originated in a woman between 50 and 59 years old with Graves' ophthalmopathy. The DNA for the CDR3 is TGCAGTGCTAGCCGGGTGGGGGGATTGGGTGAGCAGTACTTC. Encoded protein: CSASRVGGLGEQYF.